Sequencing of this TCR beta chain was carried out in a study of radiotherapy plus CTLA-4 blockade in lung cancer. Study details: Objective responses were observed in 15% to 20% of patients, and disease control was achieved by about 30%. General study results and limits: Tumor-derived TCR clones expanded in blood after radiotherapy plus ipilimumab. Best predicting response, reportedly, were early blood T cell clone dynamics, with interferon-beta.

On this clone: Its target is not known.

Generated by immunoSEQ multiplex PCR, the TCRdb table keeps only in-frame clones and is missing some. The data hold over 60,000 clones, with around 87% observed a single time. The material sequenced was peripheral blood, taken from a patient treated with radiotherapy plus ipilimumab. This sequence was found in a human donor with non-small cell lung cancer that progressed on radiotherapy plus ipilimumab.

CDR3: CASSYFAGGLGELFF. The CDR3 DNA sequence: TGTGCCAGCAGTTACTTTGCGGGAGGCCTAGGGGAGCTGTTTTTT. The chain has TRBV6-5 and TRBJ2-2; 8 nucleotides agree with TRBD2. The J segment lost 8 bases and the V segment lost 1 base, leaving 6 bases of the junction unmatched. The germline gives CDR1 MNHEY, CDR2 SVGAGI. This CDR3 comprises 15 residues.